The rows below give T cell receptor beta chains drawn from one sample of a study of T cell changes during pregnancy in multiple sclerosis. Produced via immunoSEQ multiplex PCR; TCRdb's table is partial and in-frame only. The top ten clones hold 3% to 3.5% of a sample with around 120,000 clones, roughly 92% of them seen once. The specimen comprised peripheral blood, sampled after pregnancy. These TCRs come from a female donor with multiple sclerosis, enrolled in a pregnancy study. Each CDR3 is given with its conserved first and last residue. D genes are given only for firm matches. Some rows mark clone size as missing; the rest say once, few, many or name a class of expanded clone.

CASSLGRVRRSGANVLTF	TGTGCCAGCAGCTTAGGCAGGGTAAGACGCTCTGGGGCCAACGTCCTGACTTTC	TRBJ2-6	TRBV5-6	.	.
CASSLQGTTEAFF	TGTGCCAGTAGTTTACAGGGGACCACTGAAGCTTTCTTT	TRBJ1-1	TRBV19	TRBD1	few
CASSLDSGAFF	TGCGCCAGCAGCTTGGATTCAGGAGCTTTCTTT	TRBJ1-1	TRBV5-1	.	.
CASSLGGVPEAFF	TGTGCCAGCAGCTTGGGGGGGGTCCCTGAAGCTTTCTTT	TRBJ1-1	TRBV5-4	.	.
CASSLYFIETDTGELFF	TGTGCCAGCAGCTTATATTTCATAGAGACAGACACCGGGGAGCTGTTTTTT	TRBJ2-2	TRBV7-8	.	.
CASSPYRDTNYEQYF	TGTGCCAGCAGTCCATACCGGGACACAAACTACGAGCAGTACTTC	TRBJ2-7	TRBV27	.	.
CASSSPHRNEQFF	TGTGCCAGTAGTTCCCCACATCGAAATGAGCAGTTCTTC	TRBJ2-1	TRBV19	.	.
CASSLGGTGANYGYTF	TGCGCCAGCAGCTTGGGGGGGACAGGGGCTAACTATGGCTACACCTTC	TRBJ1-2	TRBV5-1	TRBD1	.
CASSLQGQEQPQHF	TGTGCCAGCAGTTTACAGGGGCAGGAACAGCCCCAGCATTTT	TRBJ1-5	TRBV27	.	.
CASSLVSRIDTQYF	TGTGCCAGCAGCTTAGTTTCTAGAATAGATACGCAGTATTTT	TRBJ2-3	TRBV7-2	.	.
CAIRGSSYNEQFF	TGTGCCATCCGAGGGAGCTCCTACAATGAGCAGTTCTTC	TRBJ2-1	TRBV6-1	.	.
CASSEGYRGQGSHF	TGTGCCAGCAGTGAAGGGTACCGGGGACAGGGGTCACATTTT	TRBJ1-5	TRBV6-1	TRBD1	.
CASSLQGSGELFF	TGCGCCAGCAGCCTACAGGGGTCCGGGGAGCTGTTTTTT	TRBJ2-2	TRBV5-1	TRBD1	.
CASSIVGREGTEAFF	TGTGCCAGTAGTATAGTTGGCAGGGAGGGCACTGAAGCTTTCTTT	TRBJ1-1	TRBV19	.	once
CASSLGTEGEAFF	TGTGCCAGCAGCCTAGGGACAGAGGGTGAAGCTTTCTTT	TRBJ1-1	TRBV6-5	TRBD1	.
CASSVDLSGGTGHTQYF	TGTGCCAGCAGCGTAGATCTTAGCGGGGGAACGGGACATACGCAGTATTTT	TRBJ2-3	TRBV9	TRBD2	.
CAFRRGGYEQYF	TGTGCCTTTAGAAGGGGTGGATACGAGCAGTACTTC	TRBJ2-7	TRBV30	.	.
CASADRGGNVLTF	TGTGCCAGTGCGGACAGGGGCGGCAACGTCCTGACTTTC	TRBJ2-6	TRBV19	TRBD1	once
CASIMRGGNTEAFF	TGTGCCAGCATCATGAGGGGAGGGAACACTGAAGCTTTCTTT	TRBJ1-1	TRBV7-8	.	.
CASSLSPGTSWETQYF	TGTGCCAGCAGTTTAAGCCCCGGGACTAGCTGGGAGACCCAGTACTTC	TRBJ2-5	TRBV27	TRBD2	.
CASSKRQGTQTNTGELFF	TGTGCCAGCAGCAAAAGACAGGGGACCCAGACGAACACCGGGGAGCTGTTTTTT	TRBJ2-2	TRBV21-1	.	.
CASSPLLGGGRETQYF	TGCGCCAGCAGCCCCCTCCTCGGGGGGGGTAGGGAGACCCAGTACTTC	TRBJ2-5	TRBV4-1	TRBD2	.